This T cell receptor (beta chain) emerged from a study of blood T cell repertoires in COVID-19. Looking at the study overall: PBMCs, B-cell-depleted T cells, or T cells were the source of the cDNA or gDNA that made up the material.

Germline-derived CDR1 and CDR2 are LNHDA and SQIVND (reference sequence). Trimming stripped 10 bases from V and 2 bases from J, with 17 bases between. The CDR3 length is 14 residues. Generated by immunoSEQ multiplex PCR, the TCRdb table keeps only in-frame clones and is missing some. Of 55,000 to 90,000 clones listed, roughly nine tenths are singletons. Material for sequencing was peripheral blood. J is TRBJ1-2 and V is TRBV19; D remains unclear. The origin of this receptor is a woman aged 60-75 years with acute or convalescent COVID-19. The CDR3 loop is CATTGGGLNYGYTF. CDR3 DNA sequence: TGTGCCACCACCGGCGGTGGGTTGAACTATGGCTACACCTTC.